Listed below are T cell receptor beta chains from one sample, sequenced in a study of beta chain features in type 1 diabetes. Assay used: immunoSEQ multiplex PCR; TCRdb lists only in-frame clones, some missing. The sample records fewer than 250,000 clones, 7.5% to 10% being singletons. Sample: naive CD4+ T cells from blood. The source is a woman under 30 in good health. The CDR3 runs from the conserved cysteine through the conserved F or W. D genes are given only for firm matches. Expanded clones are given a class, and other clones once, few, many or no size at all.

cdr3_aa: CASSLYLTGAVNTEAFF
cdr3_nt: TGTGCCAGCAGCTTGTACCTGACAGGGGCCGTTAACACTGAAGCTTTCTTT
v_call: TRBV7-2
d_call: TRBD1
j_call: TRBJ1-1
cdr3_length: 17
clone_size: few

cdr3_aa: CASSDPGQSYEQYF
cdr3_nt: TGTGCCAGCAGCGACCCGGGACAGTCCTACGAGCAGTACTTC
v_call: TRBV11-2
d_call: TRBD1
j_call: TRBJ2-7
cdr3_length: 14
clone_size: -

cdr3_aa: CASSLVSLGYTF
cdr3_nt: TGTGCCAGCAGCTTGGTATCTCTGGGCTACACCTTC
v_call: TRBV5-4
d_call: -
j_call: TRBJ1-2
cdr3_length: 12
clone_size: few

cdr3_aa: CASSLLRGGADNEQFF
cdr3_nt: TGTGCCAGCAGCCTTCTGAGGGGGGGGGCCGACAATGAGCAGTTCTTC
v_call: TRBV7-3
d_call: -
j_call: TRBJ2-1
cdr3_length: 16
clone_size: -

cdr3_aa: CATSRIRGKVTGELFF
cdr3_nt: TGTGCCACCAGCAGAATCAGGGGGAAGGTCACCGGGGAGCTGTTTTTT
v_call: TRBV15
d_call: TRBD1
j_call: TRBJ2-2
cdr3_length: 16
clone_size: -

cdr3_aa: CASRGWGGSYNEQFF
cdr3_nt: TGTGCCAGCCGAGGATGGGGGGGCTCCTACAATGAGCAGTTCTTC
v_call: TRBV7-9
d_call: TRBD2
j_call: TRBJ2-1
cdr3_length: 15
clone_size: few

cdr3_aa: CASSLSRRTGGQVDTEAFF
cdr3_nt: TGTGCCAGCTCGCTAAGCCGGCGGACAGGGGGCCAAGTAGACACTGAAGCTTTCTTT
v_call: TRBV18
d_call: TRBD1
j_call: TRBJ1-1
cdr3_length: 19
clone_size: -

cdr3_aa: CSVEDLSLRGFGTEAFF
cdr3_nt: TGCAGCGTTGAAGATCTTAGTTTGCGAGGGTTCGGCACTGAAGCTTTCTTT
v_call: TRBV29-1
d_call: -
j_call: TRBJ1-1
cdr3_length: 17
clone_size: few

cdr3_aa: CASSTQTGGTYEQYF
cdr3_nt: TGTGCCAGCAGTACGCAGACAGGGGGAACCTACGAGCAGTACTTC
v_call: TRBV6-5
d_call: TRBD1
j_call: TRBJ2-7
cdr3_length: 15
clone_size: few

cdr3_aa: CASSFRDRYLPEAFF
cdr3_nt: TGTGCCAGTAGTTTCCGGGACAGGTATTTACCTGAAGCTTTCTTT
v_call: TRBV19
d_call: TRBD1
j_call: TRBJ1-1
cdr3_length: 15
clone_size: -

cdr3_aa: CSVSGLQNTEAFF
cdr3_nt: TGCAGCGTTTCTGGACTGCAGAACACTGAAGCTTTCTTT
v_call: TRBV29-1
d_call: -
j_call: TRBJ1-1
cdr3_length: 13
clone_size: few

cdr3_aa: CASSSRYQETQYF
cdr3_nt: TGTGCCAGCAGCTCCCGGTACCAAGAGACCCAGTACTTC
v_call: TRBV5-6
d_call: -
j_call: TRBJ2-5
cdr3_length: 13
clone_size: many

cdr3_aa: CASSLAPTSADPPYNEQFF
cdr3_nt: TGTGCCAGCAGCTTAGCCCCCACTAGCGCCGATCCCCCCTACAATGAGCAGTTCTTC
v_call: TRBV7-6
d_call: TRBD2
j_call: TRBJ2-1
cdr3_length: 19
clone_size: -

cdr3_aa: CSVEAGHTGNTIYF
cdr3_nt: TGCAGCGTTGAAGCAGGGCACACTGGAAACACCATATATTTT
v_call: TRBV29-1
d_call: -
j_call: TRBJ1-3
cdr3_length: 14
clone_size: -

cdr3_aa: CASSLRRGQGGLGEQYF
cdr3_nt: TGTGCCAGCAGCTTAAGGAGGGGTCAGGGAGGCCTCGGGGAGCAGTACTTC
v_call: TRBV7-8
d_call: -
j_call: TRBJ2-7
cdr3_length: 17
clone_size: few

cdr3_aa: CASSVGGQGARENTEAFF
cdr3_nt: TGTGCCAGCAGCGTAGGTGGACAGGGGGCACGTGAGAACACTGAAGCTTTCTTT
v_call: TRBV9
d_call: TRBD1
j_call: TRBJ1-1
cdr3_length: 18
clone_size: -

cdr3_aa: CASSLLTGGDEQFF
cdr3_nt: TGTGCCAGCAGCTTACTAACGGGAGGGGATGAGCAGTTCTTC
v_call: TRBV7-3
d_call: TRBD2
j_call: TRBJ2-1
cdr3_length: 14
clone_size: -